This T cell receptor (beta chain) was identified in a study of blood T cells in healthy people across ages. Study-wide points: As age increased, TCR beta diversity per million T cells fell in a roughly linear fashion.

Together with a sample-barcoded 5' primer, a J-beta primer mix was included in a second PCR lasting roughly 6 to 12 cycles. TCRdb passed the 5' RACE reads through MiXCR, listing each CDR3 protein once. The repertoire has around 1,000,000 distinct CDR3 sequences, 20% to 25% of them found once; the top ten carry less than 0.75%. Every donor contributed around 10 milliliters of peripheral blood by blood draw. The sample holds a few counts of this clonotype. The antigen remains unidentified. The same data also contributed to another study, on T cells of mothers and their children. In that study: The donors comprised more than 5 children and their three healthy Caucasian mothers. In related and unrelated pairs alike, thymic selection shapes TCR recombination output, with inherited differences minor.

The sequence derives from a girl aged 2-10 years in good health. The sample comprised blood.

This chain's CDR3 is CSVGSVAGEGADTQYF. The CDR3, as DNA: TGCAGTGTAGGGTCCGTAGCGGGAGAAGGGGCAGATACGCAGTATTTT. The chain is built from TRBV20-1 and TRBJ2-3, with 9 bases identical to TRBD2. The V gene end was trimmed by 7 bases and the J gene end by 4 bases; junction bases not matched to a gene: 15. The germline V gene encodes CDR1 DFQATT and CDR2 SNEGSKA (reference sequence). The CDR3 is 16 residues long.